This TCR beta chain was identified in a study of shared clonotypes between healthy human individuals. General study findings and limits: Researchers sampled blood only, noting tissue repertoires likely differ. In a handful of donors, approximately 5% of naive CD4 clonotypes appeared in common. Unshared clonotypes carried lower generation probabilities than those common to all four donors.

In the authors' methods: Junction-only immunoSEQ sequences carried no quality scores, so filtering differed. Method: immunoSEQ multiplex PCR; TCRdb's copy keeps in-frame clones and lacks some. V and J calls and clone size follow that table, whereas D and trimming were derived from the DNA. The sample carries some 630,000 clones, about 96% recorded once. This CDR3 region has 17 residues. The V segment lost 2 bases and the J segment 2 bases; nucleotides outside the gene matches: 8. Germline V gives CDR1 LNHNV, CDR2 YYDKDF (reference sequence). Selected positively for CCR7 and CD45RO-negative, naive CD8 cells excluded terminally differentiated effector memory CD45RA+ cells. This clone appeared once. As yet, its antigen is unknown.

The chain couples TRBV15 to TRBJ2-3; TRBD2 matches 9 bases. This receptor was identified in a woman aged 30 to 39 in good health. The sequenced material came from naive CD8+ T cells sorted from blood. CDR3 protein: CATSRPWTSVFTDTQYF. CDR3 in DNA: TGTGCCACCAGCAGACCATGGACTAGCGTCTTCACAGATACGCAGTATTTT. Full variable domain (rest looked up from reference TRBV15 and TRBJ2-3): DAMVIQNPRYQVTQFGKPVTLSCSQTLNHNVMYWYQQKSSQAPKLLFHYYDKDFNNEADTPDNFQSRRPNTSFCFLDIRSPGLGDTAMYLCATSRPWTSVFTDTQYFGPGTRLTVL.